This TCR beta chain was captured by sequencing in a study of T-cell reconstitution after alpha-beta-depleted transplantation in children. V lost 7 bases and J lost 2, with 18 bases in between. This CDR3 spans 16 amino acids. The authors prepared the TCRbeta library with unique molecular identifiers. TCRdb analysed the PCR reads with MiXCR anew, one entry per CDR3 protein. The table shows a few hundred thousand distinct CDR3 sequences, with approximately 10% occurring only once. This specimen consisted of PBMCs from the stem cell graft donor, obtained from the stem cell graft. The chain is built from TRBV12-3 or TRBV12-4 and TRBJ2-1; D perhaps matches TRBD2 (5 bases). The sequence was obtained from a human donor who donated a stem cell graft to a child with acute lymphoblastic leukemia. The CDR3, as DNA: TGTGCCAGCACCACCGGCGAGGGTAAAACCTACAATGAGCAGTTCTTC. Its translation is CASTTGEGKTYNEQFF.